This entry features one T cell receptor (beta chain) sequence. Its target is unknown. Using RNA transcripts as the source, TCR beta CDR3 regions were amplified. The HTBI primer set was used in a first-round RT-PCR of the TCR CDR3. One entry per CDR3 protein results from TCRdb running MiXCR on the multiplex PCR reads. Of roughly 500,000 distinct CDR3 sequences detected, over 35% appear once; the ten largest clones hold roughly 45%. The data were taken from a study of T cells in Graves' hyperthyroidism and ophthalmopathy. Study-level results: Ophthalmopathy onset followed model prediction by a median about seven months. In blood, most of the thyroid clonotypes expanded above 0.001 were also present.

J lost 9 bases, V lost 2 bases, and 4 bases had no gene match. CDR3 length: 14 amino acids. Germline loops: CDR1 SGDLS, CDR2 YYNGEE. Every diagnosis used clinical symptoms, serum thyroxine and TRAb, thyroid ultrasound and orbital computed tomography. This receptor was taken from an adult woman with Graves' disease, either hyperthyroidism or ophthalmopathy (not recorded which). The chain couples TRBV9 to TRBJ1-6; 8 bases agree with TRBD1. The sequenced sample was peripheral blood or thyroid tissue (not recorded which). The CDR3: CASSVRQGSSPLHF. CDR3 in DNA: TGTGCCAGCAGCGTGAGACAGGGGAGTTCACCCCTCCACTTT.